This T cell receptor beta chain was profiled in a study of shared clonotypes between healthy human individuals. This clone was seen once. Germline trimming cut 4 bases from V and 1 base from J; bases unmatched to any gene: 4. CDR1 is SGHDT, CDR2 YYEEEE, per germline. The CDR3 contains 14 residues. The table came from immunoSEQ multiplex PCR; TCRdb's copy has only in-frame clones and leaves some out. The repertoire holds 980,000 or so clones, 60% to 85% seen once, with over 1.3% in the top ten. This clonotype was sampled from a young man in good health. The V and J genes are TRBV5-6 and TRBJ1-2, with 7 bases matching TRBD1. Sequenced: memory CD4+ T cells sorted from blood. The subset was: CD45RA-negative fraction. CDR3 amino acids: CASSGRQGNYGYTF. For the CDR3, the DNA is TGTGCCAGCAGCGGACGACAGGGTAACTATGGCTACACCTTC.